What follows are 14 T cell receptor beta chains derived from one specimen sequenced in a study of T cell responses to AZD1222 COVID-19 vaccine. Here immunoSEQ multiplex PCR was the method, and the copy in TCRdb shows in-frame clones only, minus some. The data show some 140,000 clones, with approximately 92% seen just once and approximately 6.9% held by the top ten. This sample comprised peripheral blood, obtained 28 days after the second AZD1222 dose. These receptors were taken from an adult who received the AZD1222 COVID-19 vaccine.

CDR3 DNA: TGTGCCAGCAGCCCCCAAGCGGGAAGCACAGATACGCAGTATTTT. Amino acid sequence: CASSPQAGSTDTQYF. The V and J genes are TRBV13 and TRBJ2-3; 7 nucleotides align to TRBD2. Germline V gene lookup returns CDR1 PRHDT and CDR2 FYEKMQ (reference sequence). The CDR3 extends over 15 amino acids. V gave up 5 bases and J gave up 0 bases; unmatched junction bases: 5.

CDR3 protein: CASSPSTGNYGYTF. As DNA, the CDR3 is TGCGCCAGCAGCCCATCGACAGGGAACTATGGCTACACCTTC. The V and J genes are TRBV4-1 and TRBJ1-2; 7 bases match TRBD1. The ends lost 4 bases at V and 2 bases at J; junction bases unmatched: 4. From germline, CDR1 is MGHRA and CDR2 YSYEKL. The CDR3 has 14 amino acids.

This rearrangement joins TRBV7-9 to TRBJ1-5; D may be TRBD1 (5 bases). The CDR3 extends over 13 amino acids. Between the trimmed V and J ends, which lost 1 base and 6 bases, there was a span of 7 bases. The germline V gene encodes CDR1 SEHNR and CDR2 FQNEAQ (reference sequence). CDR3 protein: CASSLEGSQPQHF. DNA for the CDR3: TGTGCCAGCAGCTTAGAGGGGAGTCAGCCCCAGCATTTT. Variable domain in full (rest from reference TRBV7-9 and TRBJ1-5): DTGVSQNPRHKITKRGQNVTFRCDPISEHNRLYWYRQTLGQGPEFLTYFQNEAQLEKSRLLSDRFSAERPKGSFSTLEIQRTEQGDSAMYLCASSLEGSQPQHFGDGTRLSIL.

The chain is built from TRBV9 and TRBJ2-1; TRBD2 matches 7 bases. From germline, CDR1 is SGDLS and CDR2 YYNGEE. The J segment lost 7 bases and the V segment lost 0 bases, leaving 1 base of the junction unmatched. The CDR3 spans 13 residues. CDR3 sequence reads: CASSVASGNEQFF. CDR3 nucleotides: TGTGCCAGCAGCGTAGCTAGCGGTAATGAGCAGTTCTTC.

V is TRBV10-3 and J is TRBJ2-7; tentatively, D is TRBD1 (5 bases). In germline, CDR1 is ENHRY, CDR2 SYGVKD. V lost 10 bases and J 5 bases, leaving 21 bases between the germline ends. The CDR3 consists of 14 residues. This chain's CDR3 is CATRPVQGLHEQYF. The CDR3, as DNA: TGTGCCACGAGGCCCGTCCAGGGTCTGCACGAGCAGTACTTC.

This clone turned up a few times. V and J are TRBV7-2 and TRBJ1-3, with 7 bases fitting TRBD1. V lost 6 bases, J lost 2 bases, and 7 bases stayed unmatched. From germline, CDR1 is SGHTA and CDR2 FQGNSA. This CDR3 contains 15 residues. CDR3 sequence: CASSEQGLTGNTIYF. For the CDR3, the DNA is TGTGCCAGCAGTGAACAGGGGCTCACTGGAAACACCATATATTTT.

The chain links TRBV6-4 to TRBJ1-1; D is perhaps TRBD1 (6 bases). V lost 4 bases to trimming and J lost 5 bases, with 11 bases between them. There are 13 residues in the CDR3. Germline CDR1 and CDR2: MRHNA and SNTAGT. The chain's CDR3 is CASSVRGGTEAFF. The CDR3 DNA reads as TGTGCCAGCAGTGTCAGAGGGGGGACTGAAGCTTTCTTT.

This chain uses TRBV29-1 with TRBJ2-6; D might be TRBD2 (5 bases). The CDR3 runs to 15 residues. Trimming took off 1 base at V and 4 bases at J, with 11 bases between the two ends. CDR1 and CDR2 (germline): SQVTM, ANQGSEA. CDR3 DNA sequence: TGCAGCGTTGAAGTTGGAGGCTCCGGGGCCAACGTCCTGACTTTC. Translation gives CSVEVGGSGANVLTF.

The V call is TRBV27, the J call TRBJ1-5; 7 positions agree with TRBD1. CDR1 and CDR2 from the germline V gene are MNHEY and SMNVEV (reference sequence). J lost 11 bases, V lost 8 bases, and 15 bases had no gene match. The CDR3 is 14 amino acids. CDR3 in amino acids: CASGPRQGLMAQHF. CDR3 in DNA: TGTGCCAGCGGCCCCCGACAGGGCCTTATGGCCCAGCATTTT.

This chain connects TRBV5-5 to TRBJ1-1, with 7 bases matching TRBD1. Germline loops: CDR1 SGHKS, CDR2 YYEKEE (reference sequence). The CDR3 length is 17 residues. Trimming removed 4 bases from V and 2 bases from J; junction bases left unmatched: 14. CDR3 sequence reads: CASSRNPRDSINTEAFF. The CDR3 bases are TGTGCCAGCAGCCGTAACCCTCGGGACAGTATCAACACTGAAGCTTTCTTT. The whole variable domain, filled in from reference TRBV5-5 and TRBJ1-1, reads DAGVTQSPTHLIKTRGQQVTLRCSPISGHKSVSWYQQVLGQGPQFIFQYYEKEERGRGNFPDRFSARQFPNYSSELNVNALLLGDSALYLCASSRNPRDSINTEAFFGQGTRLTVV.

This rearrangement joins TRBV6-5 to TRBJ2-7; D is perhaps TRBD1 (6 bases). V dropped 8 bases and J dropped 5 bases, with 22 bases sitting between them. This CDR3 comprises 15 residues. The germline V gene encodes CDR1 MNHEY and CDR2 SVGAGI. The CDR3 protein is CASEILGQGRDEQYF. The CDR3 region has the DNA TGTGCCAGCGAGATCCTGGGGCAGGGGAGAGACGAGCAGTACTTC.

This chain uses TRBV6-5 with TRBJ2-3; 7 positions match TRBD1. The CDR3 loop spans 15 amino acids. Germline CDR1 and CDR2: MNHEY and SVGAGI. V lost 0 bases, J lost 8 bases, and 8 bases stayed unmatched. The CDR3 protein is CASSYSTGRRGTQYF. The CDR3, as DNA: TGTGCCAGCAGTTACTCGACAGGGCGCCGCGGTACGCAGTATTTT.

The CDR3 reads CASSLGATGGTEAFF. DNA of the CDR3: TGTGCCAGCAGTTTGGGGGCTACAGGGGGCACTGAAGCTTTCTTT. V and J are TRBV28 and TRBJ1-1; TRBD1 matches 8 bases. The germline gives CDR1 MDHEN, CDR2 SYDVKM. J gave up 4 bases and V 3 bases, and 7 bases lay outside the gene matches. The CDR3 length is 15 residues. Full variable domain (missing parts from reference TRBV28 and TRBJ1-1): DVKVTQSSRYLVKRTGEKVFLECVQDMDHENMFWYRQDPGLGLRLIYFSYDVKMKEKGDIPEGYSVSREKKERFSLILESASTNQTSMYLCASSLGATGGTEAFFGQGTRLTVV.

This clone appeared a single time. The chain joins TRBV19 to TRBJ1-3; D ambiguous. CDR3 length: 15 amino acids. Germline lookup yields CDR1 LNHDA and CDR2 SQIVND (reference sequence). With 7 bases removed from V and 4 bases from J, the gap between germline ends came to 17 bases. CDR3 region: CASTTVTGGGNTIYF. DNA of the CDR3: TGTGCCAGTACCACTGTTACGGGTGGCGGAAACACCATATATTTT.